The rows below give T cell receptor beta chains drawn from one sample of a study of graft-versus-host responses after intestinal transplantation. These TCRs are of unknown antigen specificity. Clones were read by immunoSEQ multiplex PCR, and TCRdb kept only the in-frame ones, dropping some. The profile shows more than 85,000 clones, 93% of them singletons. Material: unstimulated CD8+ T cells sorted from spleen or lymph node cells, obtained before intestinal transplant. Receptor source: a human donor who received an intestinal transplant. The CDR3 runs from the conserved cysteine through the conserved F or W. Each record gives: V gene, D gene, J gene, clone size, CDR3 DNA, CDR3 protein. The D gene is left open where the match is weak. Clone size is shown for a subset of rows, as once, few, many or a class of expanded clone.

TRBV27	.	TRBJ1-1	.	TGTGCCAGCAGTTTACAGGGAGGGGACACTGAAGCTTTCTTT	CASSLQGGDTEAFF
TRBV29-1	.	TRBJ2-3	once	TGCAGCGTTGAGGTCAGGGGCCCCACAGATACGCAGTATTTT	CSVEVRGPTDTQYF
TRBV5-6	.	TRBJ1-5	.	TGTGCCAGCAGTCCTTGGGGGGGGTTTAGCAATCAGCCCCAGCATTTT	CASSPWGGFSNQPQHF
TRBV21-1	.	TRBJ2-7	.	TGTGCCAGCAGCAGGGCTAGCGGTTGCTCCTACGAGCAGTACTTC	CASSRASGCSYEQYF
TRBV29-1	.	TRBJ1-2	.	TGCAGCGTGCCTACGGGGGGCCATTATGGCTACACCTTC	CSVPTGGHYGYTF
TRBV27	TRBD1	TRBJ2-7	.	TGTGCCAGCAGCTCCGGGACAGAGTACGAGCAGTACTTC	CASSSGTEYEQYF
TRBV5-4	TRBD2	TRBJ2-7	.	TGTGCCAGCAGCCTGGGACTAGCGGGAGGCTCCTACGAGCAGTACTTC	CASSLGLAGGSYEQYF
TRBV7-6	.	TRBJ1-2	once	TGTGCCAGCAGCCCACTCGGGGGCGTAGGTGGCTACACCTTC	CASSPLGGVGGYTF
TRBV29-1	.	TRBJ2-7	.	TGCAGCGTTGATTGGGGGGCGCGGGGCGAGCAGTACTTC	CSVDWGARGEQYF
TRBV19	.	TRBJ1-1	.	TGTGCCAGTAGTTTAAGGGGGAACACTGAAGCTTTCTTT	CASSLRGNTEAFF
TRBV14	.	TRBJ2-7	.	TGTGCCAGCAGCGAACACTACGAGCAGTACTTC	CASSEHYEQYF
TRBV6-5	.	TRBJ2-1	.	TGTGCCAGCAGTTACTCGATATACAATGAGCAGTTCTTC	CASSYSIYNEQFF
TRBV5-1	.	TRBJ2-7	.	TGCGCCAGCAGTTTGGTAAACGAGCAGTACTTC	CASSLVNEQYF
TRBV30	.	TRBJ2-7	.	TGTGCCTGGAGCTATGGGGGATGGAGCGAGCAGTACTTC	CAWSYGGWSEQYF
TRBV11-2	TRBD2	TRBJ2-1	.	TGTGCCAGCAGCCCGCGGCGTGATAGCGGGACCTACAATGAGCAGTTCTTC	CASSPRRDSGTYNEQFF
TRBV4-1	.	TRBJ2-1	.	TGCGCCAGCAGCCATGGAGGGGGCGGTGAGCAGTTCTTC	CASSHGGGGEQFF
TRBV9	TRBD2	TRBJ2-7	.	TGTGCCAGCAGCCCCCTAGCGGGATTTGACTACGAGCAGTACTTC	CASSPLAGFDYEQYF
TRBV7-9	.	TRBJ1-2	.	TGTGCCAGCAGCTTCGACGGGATTGGTGGCTACACCTTC	CASSFDGIGGYTF
TRBV19	TRBD2	TRBJ2-1	.	TGTGCCAGTAGTCCGGGCTATTTGTCCCTCACTAGCGGCTACAATGAGCAGTTCTTC	CASSPGYLSLTSGYNEQFF
TRBV27	.	TRBJ1-2	once	TGTGCCAGCAGTTTAGTGGCAGGGAGTACCTATGGCTACACCTTC	CASSLVAGSTYGYTF
TRBV6-5	.	TRBJ2-7	once	TGTGCCAGCAGTGAATTGGGGTTATCCTACGAGCAGTACTTC	CASSELGLSYEQYF
TRBV9	TRBD2	TRBJ2-3	.	TGTGCCAGCAGCGTAGAAGGGACTAGCGGGAGAAGCACAGATACGCAGTATTTT	CASSVEGTSGRSTDTQYF
TRBV7-9	.	TRBJ2-1	.	TGTGCCAGCAGCCCATCCTCAGGCCTTAACTACAATGAGCAGTTCTTC	CASSPSSGLNYNEQFF
TRBV18	.	TRBJ2-1	.	TGTGCCAGCTCACCGAGGCGGTGGATCAATGAGCAGTTCTTC	CASSPRRWINEQFF
TRBV19	.	TRBJ1-2	.	TGTGCCACCCTACAGGGATCGGCCAGTGGCTACACCTTC	CATLQGSASGYTF
TRBV4-2	TRBD2	TRBJ2-7	.	TGTGCCAGCAGCCAAGGTGGAGGGAGGGCCTCCTACGAGCAGTACTTC	CASSQGGGRASYEQYF
TRBV29-1	.	TRBJ1-1	.	TGCAGCGTCGTGACTCATACAGGGACCACTGAAGCTTTCTTT	CSVVTHTGTTEAFF
TRBV11-2	.	TRBJ1-2	.	TGTGCCAGCAGCTTAGGGGGGCAGGGAGGAGGCTATGGCTACACCTTC	CASSLGGQGGGYGYTF
TRBV7-2	TRBD2	TRBJ2-1	.	TGTGCCAGCAGCCATGGGGCGGGAGGAATGTATGAGCAGTTCTTC	CASSHGAGGMYEQFF
TRBV9	TRBD1	TRBJ2-1	.	TGTGCCAGCAGCGGGCCGACAGGGCAATTCAATGAGCAGTTCTTC	CASSGPTGQFNEQFF
TRBV7-2	.	TRBJ2-2	.	TGTGCCAGCAGCAAAAGGGACTTTTCCACCGGGGAGCTGTTTTTT	CASSKRDFSTGELFF
TRBV5-6	.	TRBJ2-7	.	TGTGCCAGCAGCTCCTCGGGGGGGACAGGGCTTTTCTACGAGCAGTACTTC	CASSSSGGTGLFYEQYF
TRBV7-8	TRBD2	TRBJ2-7	.	TGTGCCAGCAGCCCCTACGGGACTAGCATAGCCTACGAGCAGTACTTC	CASSPYGTSIAYEQYF
TRBV10-3	TRBD1	TRBJ2-2	.	TGTGCCATCAGTGAGTCGACAGGGCATAACACCGGGGAGCTGTTTTTT	CAISESTGHNTGELFF
TRBV5-4	.	TRBJ1-1	.	TGTGCCAGCAGCTTGGGGTGGGCAGTTGAAGCTTTCTTT	CASSLGWAVEAFF
TRBV5-6	.	TRBJ1-1	.	TGTGCCAGCAGCTCTCTAAATGGGAGGACTGAAGCTTTCTTT	CASSSLNGRTEAFF
TRBV2	TRBD2	TRBJ2-7	.	TGTGCCAGCAGTGAAGGTGCGGGACTAGCGGGAGGCCCCGAGCAGTACTTC	CASSEGAGLAGGPEQYF
TRBV6-5	.	TRBJ1-3	.	TGTGCCAGCAGTTCCCCTCGGGGGGGTTACACCATATATTTT	CASSSPRGGYTIYF
TRBV7-6	TRBD1	TRBJ1-3	.	TGTGCCAGCAGCTTACGAGCACAGGGGAGCTCTGGAAACACCATATATTTT	CASSLRAQGSSGNTIYF
TRBV4-1	.	TRBJ2-3	.	TGCGCCAGCAGCCAAGATGTAGTTGGCGCTACGCAGTATTTT	CASSQDVVGATQYF
TRBV15	TRBD1	TRBJ2-7	.	TGTGCCACCAGTCCTCCGACAGGGAAAGGCGAGCAGTACTTC	CATSPPTGKGEQYF
TRBV27	TRBD2	TRBJ2-4	once	TGTGCCAGCAGTTTAGGAATTAGCGGGAGTATCGCCATTCAGTACTTC	CASSLGISGSIAIQYF
TRBV7-8	TRBD1	TRBJ1-1	.	TGTGCCAGCAGCCCACTCGTAGGACAGGTGAACACTGAAGCTTTCTTT	CASSPLVGQVNTEAFF
TRBV6-5	TRBD1	TRBJ2-7	.	TGTGCGGCGGGGACAGGGAGGACCGAGCAGTACTTC	CAAGTGRTEQYF
TRBV29-1	.	TRBJ2-3	.	TGCAGCGTTGAAGCGGGGGAGGACCACACAGATACGCAGTATTTT	CSVEAGEDHTDTQYF
TRBV27	.	TRBJ2-7	.	TGTGCCAGCAGTTTAAGGGCCTCGCGACGGAGTTCCTACGAGCAGTACTTC	CASSLRASRRSSYEQYF
TRBV5-4	TRBD2	TRBJ2-7	.	TGTGCCAGCAGCTTGGGGGCGGGAGCGACCTACGAGCAGTACTTC	CASSLGAGATYEQYF
TRBV7-8	TRBD1	TRBJ2-3	.	TGTGCCAGCAGCTCCCCCGAGGACAGGAACACAGATACGCAGTATTTT	CASSSPEDRNTDTQYF
TRBV7-9	TRBD2	TRBJ2-3	.	TGTGCCAGCAGCTTACCGACTAGCGGGAAGTCTTTCACGCCAGATACGCAGTATTTT	CASSLPTSGKSFTPDTQYF
TRBV7-6	.	TRBJ2-7	.	TGTGCCAGCAGCATAACCGAGGGGAGCTACGAGCAGTACTTC	CASSITEGSYEQYF
TRBV27	.	TRBJ2-1	.	TGTGCCAGCGGATTACTATCTGGCGGGCAGTTCTTC	CASGLLSGGQFF
TRBV4-2	.	TRBJ1-1	.	TGTGCCAGCAGCCAAGTAGGGGAGATGGAAGCTTTCTTT	CASSQVGEMEAFF
TRBV7-9	.	TRBJ1-2	.	TGTGCCAGCAGCTTTGGTGCATCCCTTTACTATGGCTACACCTTC	CASSFGASLYYGYTF
TRBV7-6	TRBD2	TRBJ2-5	.	TGTGCCAGCAGCTCCCGACTAGCGGGAGGGCTAGAGACCCAGTACTTC	CASSSRLAGGLETQYF
TRBV6-6	.	TRBJ2-7	.	TGTGCCAGCAGTTTGCTCATCCGGAGCGAGCAGTACTTC	CASSLLIRSEQYF
TRBV5-1	TRBD1	TRBJ2-4	.	TGCGCCAGCAGCTTGGCCGGTGAGGGGGCTGGGGGAAACATTCAGTACTTC	CASSLAGEGAGGNIQYF
TRBV28	.	TRBJ1-5	once	TGTGCCAGCAGTTTATCGGGCTGGGAAATTAATAGCAATCAGCCCCAGCATTTT	CASSLSGWEINSNQPQHF
TRBV7-9	.	TRBJ1-1	.	TGTGCCAGCAGGAACCAGGGTCCTGAAGCTTTCTTT	CASRNQGPEAFF
TRBV23-1	.	TRBJ2-7	.	TGCGCCAGCGCCCCCTCGGAATACGAGCAGTACTTC	CASAPSEYEQYF
TRBV5-1	TRBD2	TRBJ2-7	.	TGCGCCAGCAGCTCGGGACTAGCGGGAGCCAGCGAGCAGTACTTC	CASSSGLAGASEQYF